This T cell receptor (beta chain) was captured by sequencing in a study of blood T cell repertoires in COVID-19. Authors' methods: The assay estimated nucleated cells by amplifying reference gene primers. Generated by immunoSEQ multiplex PCR, the TCRdb table keeps only in-frame clones and is missing some. V, J and clone size reflect that table, while D and trimming were determined from the DNA. The repertoire holds approximately 150,000 clones, with 87% as singletons. CDR3 length: 17 residues. Losses at the gene ends were 4 bases for V and 4 bases for J; bases not matched to a gene: 11. CDR1 SGHVS and CDR2 FNYEAQ come from the germline V gene.

The source is a man aged 45-65 years who had recovered from COVID-19. The chain has TRBV7-6 and TRBJ2-5, with TRBD1 matching 11 bases. The sample taken for sequencing was peripheral blood. The CDR3 sequence: CASSSIPGQGVGETQYF. The CDR3 region has the DNA TGTGCCAGCAGCTCAATACCGGGACAGGGGGTCGGAGAGACCCAGTACTTC.